The 5 T cell receptor beta chains given below trace back to one sample, sequenced in a study of shared clonotypes between healthy human individuals. Assay: immunoSEQ multiplex PCR; the TCRdb copy retains only in-frame clones and omits some. The data hold 950,000 to 1,200,000 clones, with 70% to 85% observed a single time. The sample comprised memory CD4+ T cells from PBMCs. Subset defined: CD45RA-negative fraction. Receptor source: a man between 18 and 35 years old in good health. Some clones in this sample may be carry-over from other donors' samples.

On this clone itself: Just one base apart from a much larger clone, this may be a read error. This rearrangement joins TRBV6-5 to TRBJ1-1; a weak D match, TRBD1 (5 bases). There are 12 residues in the CDR3. Germline CDR1 MNHEY, CDR2 SVGAGI. With 6 bases removed from V and 1 base from J, the gap between germline ends came to 6 bases. The CDR3 DNA reads TGTGCCAGCAGCCAGGGGAACACTGAAGCTTTCTTT. This codes for CASSQGNTEAFF.

V usage is TRBV2 and J usage is TRBJ2-1; no definite D call. V was cut by 2 bases and J by 3 bases, with 14 bases left in between. This CDR3 has 16 residues. CDR1 and CDR2 (germline): SNHLY, FYNNEI. CDR3 in DNA: TGTGCCAGCAGTGAATTCGGCGGAATCTTCTACAATGAGCAGTTCTTC. It encodes CASSEFGGIFYNEQFF.

V gene TRBV11-1 combines with J gene TRBJ2-5; D perhaps matches TRBD1 (5 bases). From germline, CDR1 is SGHAT and CDR2 FQDESV (reference sequence). The CDR3 runs 15 residues. V lost 5 bases, J lost 4 bases, and 17 bases lay in between. In DNA, the CDR3 is TGTGCCAGCAGCCGCGCAGGGCGGCGAGGAGAGACCCAGTACTTC. Translating gives CASSRAGRRGETQYF. Looking up the rest from reference TRBV11-1 and TRBJ2-5 gives the full variable domain: EAEVAQSPRYKITEKSQAVAFWCDPISGHATLYWYRQILGQGPELLVQFQDESVVDDSQLPKDRFSAERLKGVDSTLKIQPAELGDSAMYLCASSRAGRRGETQYFGPGTRLLVL.

V gene TRBV9 combines with J gene TRBJ2-1, with D possibly matching TRBD2 (5 bases). The germline gives CDR1 SGDLS, CDR2 YYNGEE. This CDR3 has 13 amino acids. Between the trimmed V and J ends, which lost 3 bases and 4 bases, there was a span of 8 bases. The CDR3 DNA follows: TGTGCCAGCAGCGAGAGGGATTACAATGAGCAGTTCTTC. This encodes CASSERDYNEQFF.

J is TRBJ2-5 and V is TRBV5-1; TRBD1 agrees at 8 bases. Looked up from germline, CDR1 is SGHRS and CDR2 is YFSETQ. The CDR3 is made up of 15 amino acids. With V trimmed by 4 bases and J by 5 bases, 10 bases remained unmatched. The CDR3 coding sequence is TGCGCCAGCAGCCCGCAGGGGGCGTCCGACGAGACCCAGTACTTC. It translates to CASSPQGASDETQYF.